Listed below are T cell receptor beta chains from one sample, sequenced in a study of OX40 agonist ivuxolimab in advanced cancers. TCRdb keeps only in-frame clones here, not all; method: immunoSEQ multiplex PCR. Here the sample spans more than 50,000 clones, about 81% being singletons. Material: CD4+ or CD8+ T cells sorted from blood, obtained in a trial of the OX40 agonist ivuxolimab. The receptors shown here come from an adult with an advanced solid tumor such as melanoma, head and neck, liver or kidney cancer. Both conserved end residues are part of each CDR3. A D gene is named only where the DNA matches it firmly.

>.|TRBV6-6|TRBJ2-2
CASGSGLDTGELFF
>.|TRBV27|TRBJ2-7
CASSLFAGTGYEQYF
>.|TRBV11-2|TRBJ2-7
CASSLGGRRFYEQYF
>TRBD1|TRBV6-6|TRBJ2-5
CASSWGTGGGETQYF
>.|TRBV2|TRBJ1-4
CASSYDVEELFF
>.|TRBV30|TRBJ1-5
CAWTQQGTSNQPQHF
>.|TRBV2|TRBJ1-1
CATQGTGLNTEAFF
>.|TRBV7-8|TRBJ1-5
CASSRDGVSNQPQHF
>.|TRBV7-8|TRBJ2-7
CASTLGAGSSYEQYF
>.|TRBV28|TRBJ1-2
CAIPRDSYGYTF
>.|TRBV5-6|TRBJ2-3
CASSLGGLTDTQYF
>.|TRBV6-6|TRBJ2-7
CASSYDYPAGEQYF
>.|TRBV11-2|TRBJ1-2
CASSLGQANYGYTF
>.|TRBV5-8|TRBJ2-2
CASRRISNTGELFF
>.|TRBV30|TRBJ2-3
CAWKPPGQRTDTQYF
>.|TRBV4-2|TRBJ2-5
CASSPPGGDETQYF
>.|TRBV4-1|TRBJ2-1
CASSQEVHYNEQFF
>.|TRBV18|TRBJ2-3
CASSPNRDTQYF
>TRBD1|TRBV5-1|TRBJ2-7
CASSLARTGWEQYF
>.|TRBV5-5|TRBJ1-2
CASSLSPGEAPYGYTF
>TRBD1|TRBV10-1|TRBJ1-5
CASSPGGHQPQHF
>.|TRBV29-1|TRBJ1-1
CSGTRGDTEAFF
>.|TRBV5-1|TRBJ2-2
CASSSWGNTGELFF
>.|TRBV30|TRBJ1-1
CAWSKGGMTEAFF
>TRBD1|TRBV10-3|TRBJ1-4
CATIGTVNEKLFF
>.|TRBV28|TRBJ2-7
CASSSWDGTYEQYF
>TRBD2|TRBV11-3|TRBJ2-1
CASSPGLAPLGEQFF
>.|TRBV5-1|TRBJ2-3
CASSLGGDGADTQYF
>.|TRBV6-5|TRBJ1-1
CASSEGITGEAFF
>TRBD1|TRBV18|TRBJ2-2
CASSPRTGTTGELFF
>.|TRBV20-1|TRBJ1-1
CSAPRNTEAFF
>TRBD2|TRBV30|TRBJ2-5
CAWSVLAGVETQYF
>TRBD2|TRBV19|TRBJ2-1
CASSRLGTSGRAHNEQFF
>.|TRBV18|TRBJ2-5
CASSPGSGAETQYF
>.|TRBV29-1|TRBJ1-3
CSVDRYSGNTIYF